This T cell receptor (beta chain) was captured by sequencing in a study of blood T cells in healthy people across ages. Notes on the study in general: Unknown donor CMV status possibly confounded expanded clonotype changes. The long-lived group displayed more naive CD4+ cells, plus higher diversity, than the aged donors did.

Comment on this clonotype: Its antigen is not identified.

With 3 bases removed from V and 1 base from J, the gap between germline ends came to 12 bases. The CDR3 covers 15 residues. The germline V gene encodes CDR1 MGHDK and CDR2 SYGVNS. Then a second PCR, running roughly 7 to 12 cycles, was carried out with a sample-barcoded 5' primer and a J-beta primer mix. Each cDNA molecule was tagged by a template-switch adaptor with 12 random nucleotides. MiXCR, applied by TCRdb to the 5' RACE reads, yields one record per CDR3 protein. The sample consists of 1.5 million to 2 million distinct CDR3 sequences, 49% of them appearing once. The V call is TRBV25-1, the J call TRBJ1-1; D uncertain. Sample: blood. This sequence originates from a woman in her thirties or forties in good health. This CDR3 is CASSDPSWENTEAFF. The CDR3 coding sequence is TGTGCCAGCAGTGACCCCTCGTGGGAGAACACTGAAGCTTTCTTT.